This paragraph reports one T cell receptor beta chain. Its antigen is still unknown. Libraries were prepared by immunoSEQ multiplex PCR; TCRdb keeps only in-frame clonotypes and omits some of them. The data show 85,000 to 90,000 clones, about 89% seen once. These data belong to a study of T cell responses to AZD1222 COVID-19 vaccine. Study-level findings and limits: With dominance at 160-218 and 743-854, vaccine-associated CD4 TCRs spanned spike.

The V gene's germline CDR1 is SEHNR and CDR2 FQNEAQ (reference sequence). Trimming took 0 bases from V and 4 from J; bases not matched to a gene: 3. This CDR3 spans 17 amino acids. Both about-4-week and about-12-week second-dose recipients were combined. The source is an adult who received the AZD1222 COVID-19 vaccine. V usage is TRBV7-9 and J usage is TRBJ2-2; 12 bases map to TRBD2. Specimen: peripheral blood, collected 28 days after the second AZD1222 dose. Here the CDR3 reads CASSLARTSGATGELFF. The CDR3 DNA reads TGTGCCAGCAGCTTAGCAAGGACTAGCGGGGCCACCGGGGAGCTGTTTTTT.